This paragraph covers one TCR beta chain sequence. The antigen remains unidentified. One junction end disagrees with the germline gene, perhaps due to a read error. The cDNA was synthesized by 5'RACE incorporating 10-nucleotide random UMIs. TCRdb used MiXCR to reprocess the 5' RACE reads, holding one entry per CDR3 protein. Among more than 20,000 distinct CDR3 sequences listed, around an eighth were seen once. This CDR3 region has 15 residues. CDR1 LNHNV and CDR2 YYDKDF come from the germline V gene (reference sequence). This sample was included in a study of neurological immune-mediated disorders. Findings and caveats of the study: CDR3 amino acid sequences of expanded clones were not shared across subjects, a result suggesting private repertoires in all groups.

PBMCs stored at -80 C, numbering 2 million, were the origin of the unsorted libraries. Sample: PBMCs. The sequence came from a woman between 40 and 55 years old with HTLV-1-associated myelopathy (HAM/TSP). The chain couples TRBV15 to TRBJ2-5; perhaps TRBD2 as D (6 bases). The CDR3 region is CVTNRDLASQETQYF. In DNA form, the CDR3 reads TGTGTCACCAACAGAGATCTAGCGTCCCAAGAGACCCAGTACTTC.